Here is one T cell receptor (beta chain) with its context. This sample was taken from a study of shared T cell receptors in the human thymus. Germline trimming cut 4 bases from V and 3 bases from J; bases unmatched to any gene: 12. The CDR3 spans 17 residues. Looked up from germline, CDR1 is MGHRA and CDR2 is YSYEKL. Produced via immunoSEQ multiplex PCR; TCRdb's table is partial and in-frame only. The table includes some 640,000 clones, over 75% detected once. This sample was shared with a second study, whose subject was human thymus T cells. This second report adds: Serving as donors were healthy Finnish infants, each of whom was having open corrective surgery for congenital heart defects.

The TCR comes from a boy younger than two with a congenital heart defect. The chain combines TRBV4-1 with TRBJ1-5, with 7 bases lining up with TRBD1. The sequenced sample consisted of thymocytes. CDR3: CASSPYVAGTDNQPQHF. The CDR3 nucleotides are TGCGCCAGCAGCCCCTACGTCGCCGGGACAGACAATCAGCCCCAGCATTTT.